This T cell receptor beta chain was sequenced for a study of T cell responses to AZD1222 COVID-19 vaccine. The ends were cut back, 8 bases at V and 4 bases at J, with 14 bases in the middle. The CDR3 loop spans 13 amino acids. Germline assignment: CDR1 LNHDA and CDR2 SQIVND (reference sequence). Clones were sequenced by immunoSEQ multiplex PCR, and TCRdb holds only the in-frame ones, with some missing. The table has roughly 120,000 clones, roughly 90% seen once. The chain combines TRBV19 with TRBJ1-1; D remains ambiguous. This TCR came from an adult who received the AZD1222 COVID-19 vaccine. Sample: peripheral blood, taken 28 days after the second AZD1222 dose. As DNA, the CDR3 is TGTGCCAGTTTTACTCTTAGCGGCACTGAAGCTTTCTTT. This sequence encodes CASFTLSGTEAFF.